The 15 T cell receptor beta chains given below trace back to one sample, sequenced in a study of blood T cell repertoires in COVID-19. Sequencing was performed with immunoSEQ multiplex PCR; in TCRdb, only in-frame clones are kept and a portion is missing. Of more than 70,000 clones listed, 70% to 90% are singletons. Sequenced sample: peripheral blood. The receptors stem from a man aged 50 or older with acute or convalescent COVID-19.

The chain recombines TRBV10-3 with TRBJ1-2, with D unresolved. Germline V gives CDR1 ENHRY, CDR2 SYGVKD. This CDR3 has 12 residues. Trimming took off 2 bases at V and 7 bases at J, with 8 bases between the two ends. This chain's CDR3 is CAISENSSGYTF. The CDR3 coding sequence is TGTGCCATCAGTGAGAACTCAAGTGGCTACACCTTC.

This chain's CDR3 is CASSLRGNTQYF. CDR3 DNA sequence: TGTGCCAGCAGCTTAAGGGGAAATACGCAGTATTTT. The chain has TRBV5-6 and TRBJ2-3; D may be TRBD1 (5 bases). Germline CDR1 is SGHDT and CDR2 is YYEEEE. V gave up 2 bases and J gave up 7 bases, with 8 bases separating them. The CDR3 is made up of 12 amino acids. The variable domain in full, with the rest retrieved from reference TRBV5-6 and TRBJ2-3, is DAGVTQSPTHLIKTRGQQVTLRCSPKSGHDTVSWYQQALGQGPQFIFQYYEEEERQRGNFPDRFSGHQFPNYSSELNVNALLLGDSALYLCASSLRGNTQYFGPGTRLTVL.

The chain uses TRBV30 and TRBJ2-7, with D perhaps TRBD1 (6 bases). The CDR3 covers 10 residues. V shed 5 bases and J shed 6 bases, with 8 bases lying between them. Germline-derived CDR1 and CDR2 are GTSNPN and SVGIG (reference sequence). CDR3 sequence: CAWHRVEQYF. The DNA for the CDR3 is TGTGCCTGGCACAGGGTCGAGCAGTACTTC.

This chain joins TRBV6-6 and TRBJ2-7; 7 bases are a match to TRBD1. The CDR3 has 15 residues. Trimming took 5 bases from V and 2 from J; bases not matched to a gene: 9. The V gene's germline CDR1 is MNHNY and CDR2 SVGAGI (reference sequence). The CDR3 is CASSQGQPPTYEQYF. The CDR3, as DNA: TGTGCCAGCAGTCAGGGACAGCCACCAACCTACGAGCAGTACTTC.

The chain uses TRBV10-3 and TRBJ2-7, with TRBD1 as a possible D gene (5 bases). The CDR3 covers 13 residues. CDR1 and CDR2 from the germline V gene are ENHRY and SYGVKD. V was pared by 11 bases and J by 5 bases, with 19 bases between. In DNA, the CDR3 is TGTGCCGTAGAAGGGCAGGGAACCGACGAGCAGTACTTC. Translated: CAVEGQGTDEQYF.

The sample holds one count of this clone. The rearrangement joins TRBV4-1 to TRBJ2-1; D remains ambiguous. This CDR3 comprises 15 residues. Germline assignment: CDR1 MGHRA and CDR2 YSYEKL. Trimming took off 1 base at V and 4 bases at J, with 11 bases between the two ends. The CDR3 sequence is CASSQGGDWYNEQFF. CDR3 coding DNA: TGCGCCAGCAGCCAAGGTGGTGACTGGTACAATGAGCAGTTCTTC.

The rearrangement joins TRBV11-2 to TRBJ1-2, with no clear D. V lost 7 bases and J lost 1, with 13 bases in between. The CDR3 has 14 residues. Looked up from germline, CDR1 is SGHAT and CDR2 is FQNNGV. For the CDR3, the DNA is TGTGCCAGCACCTCGGTAACTGATAACTATGGCTACACCTTC. As protein: CASTSVTDNYGYTF.

This chain links TRBV5-5 with TRBJ1-2; weak D call: TRBD1 (5 bases). Germline CDR1 SGHKS, CDR2 YYEKEE (reference sequence). This CDR3 has 12 residues. V was trimmed by 0 bases and J by 12 bases, leaving 12 bases between them. DNA of the CDR3: TGTGCCAGCAGCTTGGCCGGGGGATTGGACACCTTC. This encodes CASSLAGGLDTF.

The chain couples TRBV19 to TRBJ1-3; D is possibly TRBD1 (5 bases). The CDR3 is 16 residues long. Deletions cut 3 bases from V and 0 bases from J, with 12 bases between. The germline V gene encodes CDR1 LNHDA and CDR2 SQIVND (reference sequence). The CDR3 loop is CASSIGGRSSGNTIYF. The CDR3 region has the DNA TGTGCCAGTAGTATCGGGGGTCGAAGCTCTGGAAACACCATATATTTT. Full variable domain (rest looked up from reference TRBV19 and TRBJ1-3): DGGITQSPKYLFRKEGQNVTLSCEQNLNHDAMYWYRQDPGQGLRLIYYSQIVNDFQKGDIAEGYSVSREKKESFPLTVTSAQKNPTAFYLCASSIGGRSSGNTIYFGEGSWLTVV.

The V gene is TRBV5-5, the J gene TRBJ1-1; the D gene is possibly TRBD1 (6 bases). The CDR3 extends over 15 amino acids. Trimming removed 10 bases from V and 0 bases from J, with 19 bases in between. CDR1 and CDR2 from the germline V gene are SGHKS and YYEKEE (reference sequence). For the CDR3, the DNA is TGTGCCCGCACCTGGGAGGGGGGGTTGAACACTGAAGCTTTCTTT. Translated, it gives CARTWEGGLNTEAFF.

This clone was picked up one time. The J gene is TRBJ1-1, the V gene TRBV5-1; maybe TRBD1 (6 bases). The CDR3 contains 16 residues. V was cut by 4 bases and J by 4 bases, with 20 bases left in between. Germline CDR1 and CDR2: SGHRS and YFSETQ. CDR3 protein: CASSPGTRVAATEAFF. For the CDR3, the DNA is TGCGCCAGCAGCCCCGGGACACGAGTGGCCGCCACTGAAGCTTTCTTT.

The chain has TRBV2 and TRBJ2-2; 8 bases map to TRBD2. The CDR3 contains 15 residues. Germline CDR1 and CDR2: SNHLY and FYNNEI. V gave up 1 base and J gave up 12 bases; unmatched junction bases: 10. The CDR3 is CASSEGLAGRGQLFF. The CDR3 DNA is TGTGCCAGCAGTGAAGGGCTAGCGGGCCGGGGGCAGCTGTTTTTT.

This clone has only a few counts. The chain links TRBV5-1 to TRBJ2-5; maybe TRBD1 (5 bases). The V and J ends lost 0 bases and 5 bases respectively, with 11 bases between them. Germline V gene sequence: CDR1 SGHRS, CDR2 YFSETQ. The CDR3 loop spans 14 amino acids. CDR3: CASSLDWGVETQYF. For the CDR3, the DNA is TGCGCCAGCAGCTTGGACTGGGGCGTGGAGACCCAGTACTTC.

This chain links TRBV19 with TRBJ2-7; 7 bases fit TRBD1. The CDR3 consists of 15 residues. J gave up 0 bases and V 4 bases, and 6 bases lay outside the gene matches. CDR1 and CDR2 (germline): LNHDA, SQIVND (reference sequence). CDR3 in DNA: TGTGCCAGTAGTACAGGGACAGTAAGCTCCTACGAGCAGTACTTC. Translated, it gives CASSTGTVSSYEQYF.

This clone was recorded once. The chain has TRBV5-1 and TRBJ1-6; TRBD1 is a possible D gene (6 bases). CDR1 and CDR2 (germline): SGHRS, YFSETQ. Trimming took off 4 bases at V and 10 bases at J, with 15 bases between the two ends. The CDR3 contains 14 residues. CDR3 bases: TGCGCCAGCAGCGTCGACAGGTCTAAGTCACCCCTCCACTTT. It specifies CASSVDRSKSPLHF. Based on the CDR3 plus reference TRBV5-1 and TRBJ1-6, the full variable domain is KAGVTQTPRYLIKTRGQQVTLSCSPISGHRSVSWYQQTPGQGLQFLFEYFSETQRNKGNFPGRFSGRQFSNSRSEMNVSTLELGDSALYLCASSVDRSKSPLHFGNGTRLTVT.